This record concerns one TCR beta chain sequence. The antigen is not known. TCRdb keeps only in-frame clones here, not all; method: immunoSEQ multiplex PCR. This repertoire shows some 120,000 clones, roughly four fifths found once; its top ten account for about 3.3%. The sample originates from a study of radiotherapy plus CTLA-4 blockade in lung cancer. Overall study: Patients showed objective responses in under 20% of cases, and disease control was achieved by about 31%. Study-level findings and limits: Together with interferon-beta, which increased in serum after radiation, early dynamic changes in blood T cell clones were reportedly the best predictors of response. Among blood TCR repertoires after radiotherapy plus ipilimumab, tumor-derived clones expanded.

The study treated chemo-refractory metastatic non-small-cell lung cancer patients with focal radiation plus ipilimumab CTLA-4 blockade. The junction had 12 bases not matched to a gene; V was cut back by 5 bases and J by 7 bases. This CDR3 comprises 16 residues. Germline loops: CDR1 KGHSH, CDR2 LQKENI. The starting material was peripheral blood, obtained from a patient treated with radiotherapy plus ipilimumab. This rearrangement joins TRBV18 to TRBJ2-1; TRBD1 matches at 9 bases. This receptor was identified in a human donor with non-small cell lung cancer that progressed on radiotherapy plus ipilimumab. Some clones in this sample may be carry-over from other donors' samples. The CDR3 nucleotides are TGTGCCAGCTCAATATCCGGGACAGGGTTTGGTAATGAGCAGTTCTTC. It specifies CASSISGTGFGNEQFF.